Below are 17 T cell receptor beta chains sequenced from a single sample in a study of blood T cell repertoires in COVID-19. The table came from immunoSEQ multiplex PCR; TCRdb's copy has only in-frame clones and leaves some out. The sample lists around 200,000 clones, approximately 82% occurring once. The sequenced sample was peripheral blood. These receptors were collected from a man in his forties with active or convalescent COVID-19.

The genes are TRBV3-1 (or the pseudogene TRBV3-2) and TRBJ1-1, with D perhaps matching TRBD1 (6 bases). Trimming left V 3 bases short and J 6 bases short, with 17 bases between. The CDR3 covers 15 residues. Germline V gene sequence: CDR1 LGHDT, CDR2 YNNKEL (reference sequence). The CDR3 reads CASSHEGGASAEAFF. Here the CDR3 DNA reads TGTGCCAGCAGCCATGAGGGGGGGGCGAGTGCTGAAGCTTTCTTT.

The chain couples TRBV25-1 to TRBJ2-3; 8 bases map to TRBD2. This CDR3 spans 15 amino acids. V was pared by 4 bases and J by 0 bases, with 3 bases of the junction left unmatched. Per the germline V gene, CDR1 is MGHDK and CDR2 is SYGVNS. The CDR3 DNA is TGTGCCAGCAGTGTGGCTAGCGGGAGCACAGATACGCAGTATTTT. Translation gives CASSVASGSTDTQYF.

The chain couples TRBV5-1 to TRBJ1-6; a possible D gene is TRBD1 (6 bases). CDR3 length: 15 amino acids. V was shortened by 4 bases and J by 7 bases, with 15 bases between the two germline ends. Germline CDR1 reads SGHRS; CDR2 reads YFSETQ. The CDR3: CASSQTGTLNSPLHF. DNA of the CDR3: TGCGCCAGCAGCCAGACCGGGACACTAAATTCACCCCTCCACTTT.

The chain carries TRBV27 and TRBJ1-2; 11 bases align to TRBD1. The CDR3 sequence is 14 residues long. V gave up 4 bases and J gave up 7 bases; unmatched junction bases: 5. Germline V gene lookup returns CDR1 MNHEY and CDR2 SMNVEV (reference sequence). The CDR3 DNA sequence: TGTGCCAGCAGTTCCTGGACAGGGGGCCGTGGCTACACCTTC. Residues: CASSSWTGGRGYTF.

The chain has TRBV19 and TRBJ1-5; weak D call: TRBD1 (6 bases). Between the trimmed V and J ends, which lost 6 bases and 6 bases, there was a span of 18 bases. Germline CDR1 is LNHDA and CDR2 is SQIVND (reference sequence). This CDR3 has 15 residues. The CDR3 protein is CASRTGLFGGQPQHF. The CDR3 DNA sequence: TGTGCCAGTAGGACAGGCCTCTTTGGGGGTCAGCCCCAGCATTTT.

This chain links TRBV28 with TRBJ1-2; the D gene is possibly TRBD1 (5 bases). The CDR3 consists of 14 residues. CDR1 is MDHEN and CDR2 is SYDVKM in the germline V gene. Trimming removed 5 bases at V and 0 bases at J, with 10 bases between. In DNA form, the CDR3 reads TGTGCCAGCAGTGACAGTAAGACTAACTATGGCTACACCTTC. As protein: CASSDSKTNYGYTF.

The chain is built from TRBV25-1 and TRBJ2-7; 9 nucleotides line up with TRBD1. The germline V gene encodes CDR1 MGHDK and CDR2 SYGVNS. Trimming cost V 1 base and J 4 bases; bases outside gene matches: 11. The CDR3 consists of 17 residues. The CDR3 sequence is CASSESSLGQGIYEQYF. The CDR3 DNA follows: TGTGCCAGCAGTGAATCGAGTCTTGGACAGGGGATTTACGAGCAGTACTTC.

The chain uses TRBV30 and TRBJ1-3; a possible D gene is TRBD1 (5 bases). Germline CDR1 and CDR2: GTSNPN and SVGIG (reference sequence). Deletions cut 8 bases from V and 4 bases from J, with 15 bases between. This CDR3 has 13 residues. The CDR3 is CAHGGPGGNTIYF. In DNA, the CDR3 is TGTGCCCACGGGGGACCAGGGGGAAACACCATATATTTT.

V gene TRBV6-2 or TRBV6-3 combines with J gene TRBJ2-7; D perhaps matches TRBD1 (5 bases). Germline-derived CDR1 and CDR2 are MNHEY and SVGEGT. The ends were cut back, 2 bases at V and 3 bases at J, with 14 bases in the middle. There are 15 residues in the CDR3. The CDR3 reads CASSYGTGELYEQYF. In DNA, the CDR3 is TGTGCCAGCAGTTACGGAACAGGAGAGCTCTACGAGCAGTACTTC.

The rearrangement uses TRBV20-1 and TRBJ2-7; 12 bases agree with TRBD2. The length of the CDR3 is 17 residues. Germline lookup yields CDR1 DFQATT and CDR2 SNEGSKA (reference sequence). After removal of 3 bases from V and 2 bases from J, the junction contained 11 bases not matched to a gene. CDR3 DNA sequence: TGCAGTGCTAGTTCGGCTAGCGGGGGGGTTGATCCCTACGAGCAGTACTTC. It encodes CSASSASGGVDPYEQYF.

The chain is built from TRBV25-1 and TRBJ1-1; possibly TRBD1 for D (5 bases). This CDR3 is built from 16 residues. Trimming shortened V by 0 bases and J by 11 bases, and 22 bases separated the two germline ends. Germline loops: CDR1 MGHDK, CDR2 SYGVNS. The CDR3 is CASSEYSEGEGIMAFF. In nucleotides, the CDR3 is TGTGCCAGCAGTGAATATTCCGAAGGGGAGGGGATAATGGCTTTCTTT.

This clone was recorded a few times. The rearrangement links TRBV30 to TRBJ1-3, with no clear D. Between the trimmed V and J ends, which lost 0 bases and 3 bases, there was a span of 9 bases. The CDR3 has 14 residues. CDR1 is GTSNPN, CDR2 SVGIG, per germline (reference sequence). This chain's CDR3 is CAWSVRGFGNTIYF. The CDR3 nucleotides are TGTGCCTGGAGTGTACGAGGATTTGGAAACACCATATATTTT.

The chain has TRBV7-9 and TRBJ2-7; D is unclear. Germline CDR1 is SEHNR and CDR2 is FQNEAQ (reference sequence). V lost 0 bases to trimming and J lost 11 bases, with 11 bases between them. This CDR3 has 12 residues. The CDR3 is CASSLAPSLEYF. The CDR3 bases are TGTGCCAGCAGCTTAGCCCCGAGTTTGGAGTACTTC.

The chain links TRBV9 to TRBJ1-1; D is possibly TRBD1 (5 bases). The CDR3 spans 14 residues. Germline assignment: CDR1 SGDLS and CDR2 YYNGEE. V was trimmed by 6 bases and J by 5 bases, leaving 17 bases between them. CDR3 nucleotides: TGTGCCAGCACCCCCGCAGGGCTTGGAACTGAAGCTTTCTTT. It encodes CASTPAGLGTEAFF.

The gene calls are TRBV19 and TRBJ1-5; perhaps TRBD1 as D (6 bases). Germline assignment: CDR1 LNHDA and CDR2 SQIVND (reference sequence). V lost 3 bases and J lost 1, with 13 bases in between. This CDR3 comprises 16 residues. CDR3 bases: TGTGCCAGTAGTATTTATTTCGGACAGAGCAATCAGCCCCAGCATTTT. It codes for CASSIYFGQSNQPQHF.

The chain links TRBV3-1 (or the pseudogene TRBV3-2) to TRBJ2-3; weak D call: TRBD1 (6 bases). Germline-derived CDR1 and CDR2 are LGHDT and YNNKEL (reference sequence). The length of the CDR3 is 15 residues. V was trimmed by 6 bases and J by 2 bases, leaving 15 bases between them. CDR3 protein: CASSRSTGITDTQYF. Here the CDR3 DNA reads TGTGCCAGCAGTCGATCAACAGGGATCACAGATACGCAGTATTTT.

Of note for this clone: The junction and the germline gene differ at one end; a read error may be behind it. The CDR3 coding sequence is TGTGCTAGCAGCCCCGGGACAGGGGGCGACGGGGAGCTGTTTTTT. Translated, it gives CASSPGTGGDGELFF. The J gene is TRBJ2-2, the V gene TRBV7-7, with 12 bases that match TRBD1. The CDR3 contains 15 residues. CDR1 and CDR2 from the germline V gene are SSHAT and FNYEAQ (reference sequence).